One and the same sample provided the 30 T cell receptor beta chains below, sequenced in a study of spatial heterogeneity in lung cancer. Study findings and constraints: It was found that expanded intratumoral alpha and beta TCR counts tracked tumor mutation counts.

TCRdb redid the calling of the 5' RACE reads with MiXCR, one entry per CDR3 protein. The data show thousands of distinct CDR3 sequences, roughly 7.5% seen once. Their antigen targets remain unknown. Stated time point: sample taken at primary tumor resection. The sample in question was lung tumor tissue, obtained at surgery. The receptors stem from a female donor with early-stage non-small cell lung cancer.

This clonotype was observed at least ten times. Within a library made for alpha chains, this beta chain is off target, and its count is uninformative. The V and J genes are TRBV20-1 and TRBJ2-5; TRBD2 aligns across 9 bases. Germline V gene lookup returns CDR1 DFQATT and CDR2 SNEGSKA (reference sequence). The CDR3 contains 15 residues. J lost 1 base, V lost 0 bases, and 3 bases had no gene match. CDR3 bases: TGCAGTGCTAGAGATCCGGGACTAGCCCAAGAGACCCAGTACTTC. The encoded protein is CSARDPGLAQETQYF.

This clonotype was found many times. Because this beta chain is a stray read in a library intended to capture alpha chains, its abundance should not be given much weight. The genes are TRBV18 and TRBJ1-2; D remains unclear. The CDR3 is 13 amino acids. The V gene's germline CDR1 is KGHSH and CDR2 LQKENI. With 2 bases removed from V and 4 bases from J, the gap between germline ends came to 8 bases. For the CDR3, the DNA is TGTGCCAGCTCACCAGAGGGAGGCTATGGCTACACCTTC. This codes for CASSPEGGYGYTF.

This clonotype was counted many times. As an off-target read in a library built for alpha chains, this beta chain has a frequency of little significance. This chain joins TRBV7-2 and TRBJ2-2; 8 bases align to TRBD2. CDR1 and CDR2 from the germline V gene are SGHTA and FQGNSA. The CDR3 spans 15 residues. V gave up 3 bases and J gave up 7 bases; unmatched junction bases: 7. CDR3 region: CASSLGLAGGGELFF. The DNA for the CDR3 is TGTGCCAGCAGCTTGGGGCTAGCGGGCGGCGGGGAGCTGTTTTTT.

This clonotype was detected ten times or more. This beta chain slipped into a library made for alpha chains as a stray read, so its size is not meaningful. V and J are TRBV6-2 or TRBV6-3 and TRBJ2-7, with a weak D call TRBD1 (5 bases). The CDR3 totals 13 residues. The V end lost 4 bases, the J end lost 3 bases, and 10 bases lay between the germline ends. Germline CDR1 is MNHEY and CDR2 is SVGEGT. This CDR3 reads CASSLHQGYEQYF. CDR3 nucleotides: TGTGCCAGCAGTTTACATCAGGGCTACGAGCAGTACTTC.

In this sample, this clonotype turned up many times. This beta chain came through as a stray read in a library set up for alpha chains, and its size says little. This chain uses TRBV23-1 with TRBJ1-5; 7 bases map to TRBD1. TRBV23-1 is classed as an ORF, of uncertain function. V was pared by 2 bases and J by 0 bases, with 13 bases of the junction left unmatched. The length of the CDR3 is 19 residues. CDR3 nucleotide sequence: TGCGCCAGCAGTCAACGTGACAGGGCCCCCCTATATAGCAATCAGCCCCAGCATTTT. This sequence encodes CASSQRDRAPLYSNQPQHF.

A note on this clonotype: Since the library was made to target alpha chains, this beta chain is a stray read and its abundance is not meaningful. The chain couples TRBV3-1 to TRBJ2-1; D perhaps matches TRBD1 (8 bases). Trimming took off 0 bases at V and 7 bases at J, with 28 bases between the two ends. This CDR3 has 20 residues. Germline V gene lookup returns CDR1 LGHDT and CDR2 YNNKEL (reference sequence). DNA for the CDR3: TGTGCCAGCAGCCAAGAGGGAGGTTATGTAAAGAGCGGGACAGGAAATGAGCAGTTCTTC. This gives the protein CASSQEGGYVKSGTGNEQFF.

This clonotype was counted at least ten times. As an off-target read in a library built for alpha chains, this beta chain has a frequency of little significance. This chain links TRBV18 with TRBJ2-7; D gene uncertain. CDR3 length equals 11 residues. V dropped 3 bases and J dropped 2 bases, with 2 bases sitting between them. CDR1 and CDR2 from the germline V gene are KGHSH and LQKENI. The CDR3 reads CASSPTYEQYF. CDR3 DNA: TGTGCCAGCTCACCCACCTACGAGCAGTACTTC.

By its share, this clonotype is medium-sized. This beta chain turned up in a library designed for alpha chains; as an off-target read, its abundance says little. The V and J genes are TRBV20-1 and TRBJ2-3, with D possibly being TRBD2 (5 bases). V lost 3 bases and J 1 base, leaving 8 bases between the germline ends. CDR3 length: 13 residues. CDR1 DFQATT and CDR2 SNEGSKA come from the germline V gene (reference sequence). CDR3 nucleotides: TGCAGTGCTAGTGTTAGCGGCACAGATACGCAGTATTTT. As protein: CSASVSGTDTQYF.

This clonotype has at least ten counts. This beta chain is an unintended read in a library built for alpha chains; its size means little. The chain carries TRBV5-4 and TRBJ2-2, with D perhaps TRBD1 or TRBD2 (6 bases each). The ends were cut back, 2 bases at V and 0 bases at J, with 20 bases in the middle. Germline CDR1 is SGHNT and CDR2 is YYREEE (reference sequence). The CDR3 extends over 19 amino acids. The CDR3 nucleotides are TGTGCCAGCAGCTTTTTAGGGGGGCGCGTCGGAACGAACACCGGGGAGCTGTTTTTT. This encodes CASSFLGGRVGTNTGELFF.

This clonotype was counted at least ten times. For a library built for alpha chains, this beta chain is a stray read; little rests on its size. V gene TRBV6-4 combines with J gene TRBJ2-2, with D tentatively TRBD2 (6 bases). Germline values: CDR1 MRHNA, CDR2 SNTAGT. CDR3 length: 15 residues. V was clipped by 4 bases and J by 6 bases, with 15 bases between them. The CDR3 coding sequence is TGTGCCAGCAGTGTGGATCGCGGGACGCCCGGGGAGCTGTTTTTT. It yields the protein CASSVDRGTPGELFF.

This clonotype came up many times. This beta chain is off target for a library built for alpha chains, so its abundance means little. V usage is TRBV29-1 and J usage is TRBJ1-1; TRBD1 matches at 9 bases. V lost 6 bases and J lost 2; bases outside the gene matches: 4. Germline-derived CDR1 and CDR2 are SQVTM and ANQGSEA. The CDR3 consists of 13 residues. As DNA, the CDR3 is TGCAGCGTCCGGACAGGGGTAAACACTGAAGCTTTCTTT. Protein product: CSVRTGVNTEAFF.

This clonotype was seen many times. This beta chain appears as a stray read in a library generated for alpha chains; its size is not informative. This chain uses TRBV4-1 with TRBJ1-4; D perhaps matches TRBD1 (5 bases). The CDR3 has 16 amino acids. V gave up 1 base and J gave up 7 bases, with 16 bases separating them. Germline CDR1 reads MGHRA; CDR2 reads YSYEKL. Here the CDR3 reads CASSQGWEGITEKLFF. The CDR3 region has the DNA TGCGCCAGCAGCCAAGGTTGGGAGGGGATCACTGAAAAACTGTTTTTT.

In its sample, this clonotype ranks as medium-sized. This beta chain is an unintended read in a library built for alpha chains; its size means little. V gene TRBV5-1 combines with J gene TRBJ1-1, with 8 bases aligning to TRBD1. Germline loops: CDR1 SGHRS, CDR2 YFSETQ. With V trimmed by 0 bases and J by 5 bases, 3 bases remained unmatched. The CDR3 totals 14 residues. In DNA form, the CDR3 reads TGCGCCAGCAGCTTGGGACAGGGGATGACTGAAGCTTTCTTT. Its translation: CASSLGQGMTEAFF. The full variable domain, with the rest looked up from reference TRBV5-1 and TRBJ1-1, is KAGVTQTPRYLIKTRGQQVTLSCSPISGHRSVSWYQQTPGQGLQFLFEYFSETQRNKGNFPGRFSGRQFSNSRSEMNVSTLELGDSALYLCASSLGQGMTEAFFGQGTRLTVV.

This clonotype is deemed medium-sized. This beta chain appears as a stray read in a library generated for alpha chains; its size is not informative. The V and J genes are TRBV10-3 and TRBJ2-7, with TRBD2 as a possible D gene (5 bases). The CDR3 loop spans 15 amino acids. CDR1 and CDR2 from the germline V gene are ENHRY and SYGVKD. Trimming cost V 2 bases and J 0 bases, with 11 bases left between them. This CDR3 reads CAISEEGRSSYEQYF. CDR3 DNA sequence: TGTGCCATCAGTGAGGAGGGTCGGAGCTCCTACGAGCAGTACTTC.

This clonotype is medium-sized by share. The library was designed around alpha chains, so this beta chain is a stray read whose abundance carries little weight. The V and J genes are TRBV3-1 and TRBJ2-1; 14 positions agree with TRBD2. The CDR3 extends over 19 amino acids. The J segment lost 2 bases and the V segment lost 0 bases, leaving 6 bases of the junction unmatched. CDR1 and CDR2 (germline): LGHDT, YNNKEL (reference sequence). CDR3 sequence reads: CASSQDIRTSGRPYNEQFF. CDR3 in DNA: TGTGCCAGCAGCCAAGATATTAGGACTAGCGGGAGGCCCTACAATGAGCAGTTCTTC.

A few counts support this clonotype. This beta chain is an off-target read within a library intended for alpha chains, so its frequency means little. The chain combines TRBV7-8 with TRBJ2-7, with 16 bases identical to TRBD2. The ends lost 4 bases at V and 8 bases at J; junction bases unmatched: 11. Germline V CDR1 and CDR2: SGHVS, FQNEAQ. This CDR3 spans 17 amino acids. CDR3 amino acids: CASSSRTGTSGGGQQYF. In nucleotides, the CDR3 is TGTGCCAGCAGCTCCCGTACCGGGACTAGCGGGGGGGGGCAGCAGTACTTC.

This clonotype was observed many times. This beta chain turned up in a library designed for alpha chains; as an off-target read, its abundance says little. CDR3 sequence: CSAGLTDRGSYEQYF. The CDR3 DNA reads TGCAGTGCTGGACTGACGGACAGGGGCTCCTACGAGCAGTACTTC. The genes are TRBV20-1 and TRBJ2-7, with 9 positions matching TRBD1. This CDR3 comprises 15 residues. Germline trimming cut 5 bases from V and 0 bases from J; bases unmatched to any gene: 8. In germline, CDR1 is DFQATT, CDR2 SNEGSKA (reference sequence).

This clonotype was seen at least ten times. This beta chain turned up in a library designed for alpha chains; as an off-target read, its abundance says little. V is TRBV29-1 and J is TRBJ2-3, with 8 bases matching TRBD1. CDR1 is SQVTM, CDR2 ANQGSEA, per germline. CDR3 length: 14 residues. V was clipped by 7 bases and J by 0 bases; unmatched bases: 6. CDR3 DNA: TGCAGCGCTGAGGACAGGGCTAGCACAGATACGCAGTATTTT. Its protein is CSAEDRASTDTQYF.

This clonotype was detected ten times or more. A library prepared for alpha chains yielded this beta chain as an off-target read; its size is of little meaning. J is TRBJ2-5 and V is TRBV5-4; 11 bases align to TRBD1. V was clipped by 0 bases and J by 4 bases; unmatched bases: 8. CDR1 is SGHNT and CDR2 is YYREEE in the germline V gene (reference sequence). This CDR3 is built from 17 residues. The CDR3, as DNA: TGTGCCAGCAGCTTGGCCTTTACAGGGACAGGGGGAGAGACCCAGTACTTC. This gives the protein CASSLAFTGTGGETQYF. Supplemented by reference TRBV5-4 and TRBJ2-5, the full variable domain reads ETGVTQSPTHLIKTRGQQVTLRCSSQSGHNTVSWYQQALGQGPQFIFQYYREEENGRGNFPPRFSGLQFPNYSSELNVNALELDDSALYLCASSLAFTGTGGETQYFGPGTRLLVL.

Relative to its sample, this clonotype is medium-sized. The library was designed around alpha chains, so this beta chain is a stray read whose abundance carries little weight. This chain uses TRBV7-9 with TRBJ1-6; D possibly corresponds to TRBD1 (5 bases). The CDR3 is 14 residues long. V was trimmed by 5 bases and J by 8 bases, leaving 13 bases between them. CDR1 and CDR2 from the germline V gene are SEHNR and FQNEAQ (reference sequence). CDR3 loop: CASSRRDGDSPLHF. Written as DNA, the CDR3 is TGTGCCAGCAGCCGCCGGGACGGCGATTCACCCCTCCACTTT.

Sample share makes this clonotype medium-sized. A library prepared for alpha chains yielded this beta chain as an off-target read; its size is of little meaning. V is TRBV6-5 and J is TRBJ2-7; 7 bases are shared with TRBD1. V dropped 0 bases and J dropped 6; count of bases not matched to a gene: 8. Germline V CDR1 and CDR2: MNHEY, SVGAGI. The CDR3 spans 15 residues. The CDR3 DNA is TGTGCCAGCAGTTACTCGAGACAGGGTTCGGGCGAGCAGTACTTC. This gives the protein CASSYSRQGSGEQYF.

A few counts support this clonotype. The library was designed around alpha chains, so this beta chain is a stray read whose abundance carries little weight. The chain's CDR3 is CASSQVGQGENTEAFF. For the CDR3, the DNA is TGTGCCAGCAGCCAAGTTGGACAGGGGGAGAACACTGAAGCTTTCTTT. This sequence joins TRBV3-1 and TRBJ1-1; 10 bases are a match to TRBD1. The CDR3 length is 16 residues. CDR1 is LGHDT, CDR2 YNNKEL, per germline (reference sequence). The trim removed 1 base at V and 1 base at J, leaving 3 bases unmatched.

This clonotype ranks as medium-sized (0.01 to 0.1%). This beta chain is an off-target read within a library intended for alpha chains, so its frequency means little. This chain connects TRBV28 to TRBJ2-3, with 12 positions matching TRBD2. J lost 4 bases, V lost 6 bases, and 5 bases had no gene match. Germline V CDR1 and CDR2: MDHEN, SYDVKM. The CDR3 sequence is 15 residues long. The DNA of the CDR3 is TGTGCCAGCAGCCGCCGGACTAGCGGGGCAGATACGCAGTATTTT. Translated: CASSRRTSGADTQYF.

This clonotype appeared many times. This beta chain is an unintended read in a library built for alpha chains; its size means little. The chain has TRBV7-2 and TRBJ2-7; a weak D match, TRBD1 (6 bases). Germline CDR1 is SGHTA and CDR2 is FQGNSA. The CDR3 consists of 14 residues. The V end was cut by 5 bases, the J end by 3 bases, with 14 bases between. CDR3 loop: CASSQRTGRYEQYF. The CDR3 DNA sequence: TGTGCCAGCAGCCAAAGAACAGGGCGCTACGAGCAGTACTTC.

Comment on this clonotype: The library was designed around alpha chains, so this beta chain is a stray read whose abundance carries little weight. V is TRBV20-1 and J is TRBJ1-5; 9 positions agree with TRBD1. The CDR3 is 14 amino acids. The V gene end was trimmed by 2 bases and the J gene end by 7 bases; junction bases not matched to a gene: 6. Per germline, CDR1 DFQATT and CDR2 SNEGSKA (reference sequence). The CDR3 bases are TGCAGTGCTAGAATTACAGGGGGCGAGCAGCCCCAGCATTTT. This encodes CSARITGGEQPQHF.

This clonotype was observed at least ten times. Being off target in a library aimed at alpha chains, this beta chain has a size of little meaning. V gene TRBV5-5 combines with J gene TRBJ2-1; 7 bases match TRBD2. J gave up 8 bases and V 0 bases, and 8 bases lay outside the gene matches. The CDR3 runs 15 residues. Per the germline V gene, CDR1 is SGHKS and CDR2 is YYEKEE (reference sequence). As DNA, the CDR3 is TGTGCCAGCAGCTTGGTGGGGGAGGGCCTAGATGAGCAGTTCTTC. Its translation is CASSLVGEGLDEQFF.

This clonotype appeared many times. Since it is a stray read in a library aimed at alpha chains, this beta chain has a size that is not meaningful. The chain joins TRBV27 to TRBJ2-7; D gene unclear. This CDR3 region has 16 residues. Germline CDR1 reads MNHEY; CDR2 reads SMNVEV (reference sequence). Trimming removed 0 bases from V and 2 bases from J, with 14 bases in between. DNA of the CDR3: TGTGCCAGCAGTTTATCGGGCCCCCCCCTAGCCTACGAGCAGTACTTC. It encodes CASSLSGPPLAYEQYF.

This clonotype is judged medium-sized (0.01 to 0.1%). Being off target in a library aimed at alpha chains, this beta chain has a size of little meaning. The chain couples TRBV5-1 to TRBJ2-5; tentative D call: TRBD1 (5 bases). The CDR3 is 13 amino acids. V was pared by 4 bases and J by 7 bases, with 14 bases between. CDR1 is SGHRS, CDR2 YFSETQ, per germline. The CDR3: CASSLDSSGTQYF. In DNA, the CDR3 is TGCGCCAGCAGCCTCGACAGTTCGGGGACCCAGTACTTC.

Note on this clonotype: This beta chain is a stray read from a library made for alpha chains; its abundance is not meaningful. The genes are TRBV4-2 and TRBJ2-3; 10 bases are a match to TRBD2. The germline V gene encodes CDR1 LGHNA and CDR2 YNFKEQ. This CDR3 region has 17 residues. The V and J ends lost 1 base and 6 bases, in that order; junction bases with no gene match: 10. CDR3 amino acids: CASSQGDFASGSDTQYF. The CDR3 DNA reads TGTGCCAGCAGCCAAGGAGATTTTGCTAGCGGGAGTGATACGCAGTATTTT.

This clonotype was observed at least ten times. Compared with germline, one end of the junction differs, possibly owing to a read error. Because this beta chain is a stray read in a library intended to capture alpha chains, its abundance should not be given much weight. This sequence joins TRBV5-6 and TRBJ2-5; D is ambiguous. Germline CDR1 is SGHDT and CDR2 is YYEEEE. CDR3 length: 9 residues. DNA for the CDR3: TGTGCCAGCAGCCTATCGAGGATCTTC. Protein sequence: CASSLSRIF.